This T cell receptor beta chain was sequenced during a study of technical replicates of blood from a few donors. The CDR3 is 16 residues long. V shed 2 bases, J shed 3 bases, and the junction held 7 bases outside the gene matches. Germline CDR1 is SGDLS and CDR2 is YYNGEE. Assay used: immunoSEQ multiplex PCR; TCRdb lists only in-frame clones, some missing. Of about 74,000 clones listed, about nine tenths are singletons. The chain couples TRBV9 to TRBJ2-1; 8 bases match TRBD2. This receptor was identified in a human donor in good health. Sequencing was performed on T cells isolated from PBMCs. The CDR3 region is CASSVSSGGFYNEQFF. The DNA for the CDR3 is TGTGCCAGCAGCGTGTCATCGGGGGGGTTCTACAATGAGCAGTTCTTC. The full variable domain, rest sourced from reference TRBV9 and TRBJ2-1, is DSGVTQTPKHLITATGQRVTLRCSPRSGDLSVYWYQQSLDQGLQFLIQYYNGEERAKGNILERFSAQQFPDLHSELNLSSLELGDSALYFCASSVSSGGFYNEQFFGPGTRLTVL.